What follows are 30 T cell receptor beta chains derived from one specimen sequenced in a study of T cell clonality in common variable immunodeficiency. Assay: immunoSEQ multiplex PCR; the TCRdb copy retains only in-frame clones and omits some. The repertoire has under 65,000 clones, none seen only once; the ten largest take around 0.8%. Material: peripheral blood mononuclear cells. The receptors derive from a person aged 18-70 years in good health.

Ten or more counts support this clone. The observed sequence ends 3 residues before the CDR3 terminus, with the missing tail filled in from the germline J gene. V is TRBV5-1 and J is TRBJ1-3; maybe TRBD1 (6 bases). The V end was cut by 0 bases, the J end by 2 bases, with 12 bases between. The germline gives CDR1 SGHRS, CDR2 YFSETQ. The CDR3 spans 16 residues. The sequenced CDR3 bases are TGCGCCAGCAGCTTGGCCGACAGGTCTACTGGAAACACC. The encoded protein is CASSLADRSTGNT. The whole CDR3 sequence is CASSLADRSTGNTIYF.

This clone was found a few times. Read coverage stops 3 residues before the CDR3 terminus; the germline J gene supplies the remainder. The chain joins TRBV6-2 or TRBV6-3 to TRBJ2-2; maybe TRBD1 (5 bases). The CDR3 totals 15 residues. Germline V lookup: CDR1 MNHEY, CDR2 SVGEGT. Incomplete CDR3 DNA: TGTGCCAGCAGTTTTCAAGGGGCAACTAATGAAAAG. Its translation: CASSFQGATNEK. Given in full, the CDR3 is CASSFQGATNEKLFF.

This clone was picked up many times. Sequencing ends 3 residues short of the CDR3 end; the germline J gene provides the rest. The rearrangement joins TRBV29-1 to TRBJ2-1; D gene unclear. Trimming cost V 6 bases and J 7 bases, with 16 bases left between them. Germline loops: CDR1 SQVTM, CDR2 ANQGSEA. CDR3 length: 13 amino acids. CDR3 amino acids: CSVWASKNNEQFF. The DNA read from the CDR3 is TGCAGCGTATGGGCCTCCAAAAATAATGAG.

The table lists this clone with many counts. The CDR3 sequence: CSVSGGAYNEQFF. The CDR3 bases that were read are TGCAGTGTTAGCGGGGGGGCCTACAATGAG. V and J are TRBV20-1 and TRBJ2-1; 11 nucleotides match TRBD2. The sequence runs out 3 residues before the end of the CDR3; the remainder is reconstructed from the germline J gene. J lost 2 bases, V lost 7 bases, and 1 base had no gene match. Germline V CDR1 and CDR2: DFQATT, SNEGSKA (reference sequence). The CDR3 loop spans 13 amino acids.

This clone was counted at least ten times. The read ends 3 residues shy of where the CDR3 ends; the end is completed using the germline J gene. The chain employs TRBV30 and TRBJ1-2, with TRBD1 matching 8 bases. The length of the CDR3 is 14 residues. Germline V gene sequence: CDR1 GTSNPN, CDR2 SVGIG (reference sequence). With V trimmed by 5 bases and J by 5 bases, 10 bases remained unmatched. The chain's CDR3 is CAWGLDRGWYGYTF. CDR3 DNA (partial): TGTGCCTGGGGTCTCGACAGGGGATGGTATGGC.

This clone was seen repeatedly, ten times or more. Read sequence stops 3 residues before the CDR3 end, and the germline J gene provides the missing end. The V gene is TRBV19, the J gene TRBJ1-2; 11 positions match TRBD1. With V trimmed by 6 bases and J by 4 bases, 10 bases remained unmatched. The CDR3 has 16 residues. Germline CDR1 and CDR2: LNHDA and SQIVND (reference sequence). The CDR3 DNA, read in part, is TGTGCCAGTAGCCTCGGGGACAGGGGGATATTCTATGGC. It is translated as CASSLGDRGIFYG. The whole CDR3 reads CASSLGDRGIFYGYTF.

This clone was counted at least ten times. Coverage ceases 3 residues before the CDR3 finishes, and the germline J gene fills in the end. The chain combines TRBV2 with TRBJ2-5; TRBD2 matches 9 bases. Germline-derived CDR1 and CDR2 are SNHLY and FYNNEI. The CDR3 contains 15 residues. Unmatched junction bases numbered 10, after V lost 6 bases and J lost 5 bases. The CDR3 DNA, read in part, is TGTGCCAGCAGCCCGGGACTAGCAGACGGGGAGACC. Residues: CASSPGLADGET. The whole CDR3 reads CASSPGLADGETQYF.

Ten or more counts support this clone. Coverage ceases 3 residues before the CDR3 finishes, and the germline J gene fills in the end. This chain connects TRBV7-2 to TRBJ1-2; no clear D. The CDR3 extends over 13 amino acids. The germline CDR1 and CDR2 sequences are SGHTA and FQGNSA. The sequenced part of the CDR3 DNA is TGTGCCAGCAGCTTCCGCTTCCAGTCGGGC. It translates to CASSFRFQSG. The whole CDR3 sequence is CASSFRFQSGYTF.

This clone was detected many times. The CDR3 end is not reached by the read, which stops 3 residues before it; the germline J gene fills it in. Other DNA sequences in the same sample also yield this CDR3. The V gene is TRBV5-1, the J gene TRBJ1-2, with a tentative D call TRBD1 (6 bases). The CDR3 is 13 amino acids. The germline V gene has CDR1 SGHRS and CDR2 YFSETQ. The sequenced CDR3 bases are TGCGCCAGCAGCGGGGGCGGAGTGGAAGGC. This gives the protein CASSGGGVEG. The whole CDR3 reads CASSGGGVEGYTF. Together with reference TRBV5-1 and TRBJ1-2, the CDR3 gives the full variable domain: KAGVTQTPRYLIKTRGQQVTLSCSPISGHRSVSWYQQTPGQGLQFLFEYFSETQRNKGNFPGRFSGRQFSNSRSEMNVSTLELGDSALYLCASSGGGVEGYTFGSGTRLTVV.

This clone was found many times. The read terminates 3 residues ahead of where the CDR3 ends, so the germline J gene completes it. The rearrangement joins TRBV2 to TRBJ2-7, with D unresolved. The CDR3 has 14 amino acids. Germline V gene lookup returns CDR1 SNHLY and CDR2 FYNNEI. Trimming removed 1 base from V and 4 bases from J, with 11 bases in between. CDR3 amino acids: CASSEGLRIYEQYF. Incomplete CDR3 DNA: TGTGCCAGCAGTGAAGGCCTGCGAATTTACGAG.

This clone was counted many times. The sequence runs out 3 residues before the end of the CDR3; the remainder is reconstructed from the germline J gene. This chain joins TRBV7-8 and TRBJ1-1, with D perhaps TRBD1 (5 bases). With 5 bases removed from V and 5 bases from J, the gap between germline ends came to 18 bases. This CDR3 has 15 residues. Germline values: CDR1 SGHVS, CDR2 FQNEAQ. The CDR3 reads CASSLVGGGGTEAFF. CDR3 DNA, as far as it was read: TGTGCCAGCAGCCTCGTGGGCGGGGGTGGAACTGAA.

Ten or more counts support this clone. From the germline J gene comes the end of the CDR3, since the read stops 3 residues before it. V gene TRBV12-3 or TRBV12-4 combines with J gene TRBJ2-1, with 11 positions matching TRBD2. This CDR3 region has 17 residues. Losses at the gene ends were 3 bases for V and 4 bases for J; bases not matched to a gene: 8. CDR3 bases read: TGTGCCAGCAGTTTTAGGTCTAGCGGGGGGAATTACAATGAG. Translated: CASSFRSSGGNYNE. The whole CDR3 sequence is CASSFRSSGGNYNEQFF.

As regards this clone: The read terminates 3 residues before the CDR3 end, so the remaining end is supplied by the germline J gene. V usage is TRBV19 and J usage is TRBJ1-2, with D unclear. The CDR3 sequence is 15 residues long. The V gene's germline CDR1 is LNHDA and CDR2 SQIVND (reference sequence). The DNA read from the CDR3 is TGTGCCAGTAGTATTGGGCAGGACTCCTACAATGAC. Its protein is CASSIGQDSYND. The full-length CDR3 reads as CASSIGQDSYNDYTF.

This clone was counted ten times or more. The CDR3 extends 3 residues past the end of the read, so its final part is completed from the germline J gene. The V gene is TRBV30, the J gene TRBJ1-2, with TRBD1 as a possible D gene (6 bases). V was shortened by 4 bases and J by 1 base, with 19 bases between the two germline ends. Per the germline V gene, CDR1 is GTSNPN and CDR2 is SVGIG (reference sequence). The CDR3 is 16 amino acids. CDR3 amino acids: CAWTPDRTFINYGYTF. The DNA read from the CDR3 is TGTGCCTGGACCCCAGACAGGACTTTCATTAACTATGGC.

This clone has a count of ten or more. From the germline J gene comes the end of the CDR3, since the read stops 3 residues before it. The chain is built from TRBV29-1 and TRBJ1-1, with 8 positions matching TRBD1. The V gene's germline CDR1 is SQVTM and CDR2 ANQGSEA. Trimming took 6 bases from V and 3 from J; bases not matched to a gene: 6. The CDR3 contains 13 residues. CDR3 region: CSVGQGADTEAFF. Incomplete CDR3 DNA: TGCAGCGTCGGACAGGGTGCGGACACTGAA.

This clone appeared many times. Incomplete CDR3 DNA: TGCAGTGCTAGAGCGAGCGGGGTGCAGGGTACG. Translation gives CSARASGVQGT. The whole CDR3 protein reads CSARASGVQGTQYF. The genes are TRBV20-1 and TRBJ2-3; 7 bases map to TRBD2. Read coverage stops 3 residues before the CDR3 terminus; the germline J gene supplies the remainder. The germline CDR1 and CDR2 sequences are DFQATT and SNEGSKA (reference sequence). This CDR3 comprises 14 residues. V shed 1 base and J 8 bases; nucleotides not matched to a gene: 9.

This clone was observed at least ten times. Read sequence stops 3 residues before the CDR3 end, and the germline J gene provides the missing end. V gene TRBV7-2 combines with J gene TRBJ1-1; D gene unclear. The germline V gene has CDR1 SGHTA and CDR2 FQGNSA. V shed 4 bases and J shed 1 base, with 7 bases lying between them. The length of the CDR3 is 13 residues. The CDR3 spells CASSYSPNTEAFF. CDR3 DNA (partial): TGTGCCAGCAGCTATAGTCCGAACACTGAA.

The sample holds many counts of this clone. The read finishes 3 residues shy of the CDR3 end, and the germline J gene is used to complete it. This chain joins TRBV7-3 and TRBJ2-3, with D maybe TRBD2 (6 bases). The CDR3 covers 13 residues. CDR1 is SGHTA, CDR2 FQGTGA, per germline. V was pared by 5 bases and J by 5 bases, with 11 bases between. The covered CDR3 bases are TGTGCCAGCAGCGACGGGACTCAAGATACG. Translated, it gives CASSDGTQDT. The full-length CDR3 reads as CASSDGTQDTQYF. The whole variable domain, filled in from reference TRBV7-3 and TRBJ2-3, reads GAGVSQTPSNKVTEKGKYVELRCDPISGHTALYWYRQSLGQGPEFLIYFQGTGAADDSGLPNDRFFAVRPEGSVSTLKIQRTERGDSAVYLCASSDGTQDTQYFGPGTRLTVL.

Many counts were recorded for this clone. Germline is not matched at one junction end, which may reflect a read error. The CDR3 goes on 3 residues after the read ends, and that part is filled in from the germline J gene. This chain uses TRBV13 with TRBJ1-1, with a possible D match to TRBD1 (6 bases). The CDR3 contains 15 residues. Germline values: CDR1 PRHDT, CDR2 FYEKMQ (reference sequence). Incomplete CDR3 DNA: TGTGCCAGCAACTTACGGACAGCGCGCGGGACTGAA. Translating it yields CASNLRTARGTE. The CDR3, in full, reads CASNLRTARGTEAFF.

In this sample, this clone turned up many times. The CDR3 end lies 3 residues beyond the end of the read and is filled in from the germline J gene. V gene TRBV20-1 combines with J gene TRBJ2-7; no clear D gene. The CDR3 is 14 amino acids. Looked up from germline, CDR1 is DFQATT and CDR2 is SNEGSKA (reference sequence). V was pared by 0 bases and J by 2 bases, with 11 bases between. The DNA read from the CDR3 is TGCAGTGCTAGAGATGAGTATCAGACCTACGAG. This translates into CSARDEYQTYE. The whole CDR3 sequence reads CSARDEYQTYEQYF.

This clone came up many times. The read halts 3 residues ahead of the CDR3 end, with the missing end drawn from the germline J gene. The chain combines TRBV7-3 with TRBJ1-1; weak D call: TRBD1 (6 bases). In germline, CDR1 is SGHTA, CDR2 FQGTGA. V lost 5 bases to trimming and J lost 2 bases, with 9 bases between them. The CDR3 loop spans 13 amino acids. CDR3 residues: CASSPQGNTEAFF. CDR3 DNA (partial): TGTGCCAGCAGCCCACAGGGCAACACTGAA.

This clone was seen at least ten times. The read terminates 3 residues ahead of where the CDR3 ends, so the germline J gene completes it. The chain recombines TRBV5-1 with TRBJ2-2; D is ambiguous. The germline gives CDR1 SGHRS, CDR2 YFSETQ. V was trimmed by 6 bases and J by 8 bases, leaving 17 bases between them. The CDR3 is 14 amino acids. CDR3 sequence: CASINGTARGELFF. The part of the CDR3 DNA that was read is TGCGCCAGCATAAATGGAACAGCCAGGGGGGAG.

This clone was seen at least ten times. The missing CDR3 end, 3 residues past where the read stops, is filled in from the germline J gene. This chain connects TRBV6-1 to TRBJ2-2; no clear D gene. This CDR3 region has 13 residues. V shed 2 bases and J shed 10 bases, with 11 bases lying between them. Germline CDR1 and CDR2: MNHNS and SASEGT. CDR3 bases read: TGTGCCAGCAGTGAATGGGCGAAAGAGGAG. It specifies CASSEWAKEE. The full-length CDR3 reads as CASSEWAKEELFF.

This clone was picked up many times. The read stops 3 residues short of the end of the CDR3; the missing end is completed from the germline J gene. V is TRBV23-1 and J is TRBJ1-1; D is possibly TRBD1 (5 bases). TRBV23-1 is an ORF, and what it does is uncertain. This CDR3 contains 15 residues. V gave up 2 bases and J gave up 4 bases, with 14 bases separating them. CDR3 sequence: CASSQKGRETTEAFF. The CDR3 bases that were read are TGCGCCAGCAGTCAAAAGGGCAGGGAGACCACTGAA.

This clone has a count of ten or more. The CDR3 spells CASSQDGTGYSPLHF. CDR3 bases read: TGTGCCAGCAGCCAAGATGGGACAGGGTATTCACCC. The chain recombines TRBV7-2 with TRBJ1-6; 9 bases map to TRBD1. The read halts 3 residues ahead of the CDR3 end, with the missing end drawn from the germline J gene. With 5 bases clipped from V and 8 bases from J, the junction kept 7 bases outside the gene matches. The CDR3 sequence is 15 residues long. Germline V CDR1 and CDR2: SGHTA, FQGNSA.

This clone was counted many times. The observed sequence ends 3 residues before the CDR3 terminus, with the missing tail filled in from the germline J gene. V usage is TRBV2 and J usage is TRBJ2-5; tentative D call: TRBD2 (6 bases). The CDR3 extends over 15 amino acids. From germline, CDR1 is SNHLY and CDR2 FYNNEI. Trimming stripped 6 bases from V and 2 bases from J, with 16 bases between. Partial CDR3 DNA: TGTGCCAGCAGGGGTGAGGCGGGAATACAAGAGACC. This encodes CASRGEAGIQET. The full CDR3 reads CASRGEAGIQETQYF.

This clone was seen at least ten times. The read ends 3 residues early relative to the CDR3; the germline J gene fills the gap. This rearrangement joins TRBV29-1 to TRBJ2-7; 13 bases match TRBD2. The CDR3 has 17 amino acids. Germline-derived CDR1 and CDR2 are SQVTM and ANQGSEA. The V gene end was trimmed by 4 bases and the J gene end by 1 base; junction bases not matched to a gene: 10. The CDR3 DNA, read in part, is TGCAGCGTTGTTTTGGGACTAGCGGGACTGTCTTCCTACGAG. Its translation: CSVVLGLAGLSSYE. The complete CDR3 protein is CSVVLGLAGLSSYEQYF.

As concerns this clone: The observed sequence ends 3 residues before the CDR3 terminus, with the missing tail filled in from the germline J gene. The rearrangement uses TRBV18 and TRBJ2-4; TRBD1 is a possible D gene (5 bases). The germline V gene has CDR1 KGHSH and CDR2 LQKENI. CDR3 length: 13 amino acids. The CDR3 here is CASSPLTAKGQYF. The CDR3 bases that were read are TGTGCCAGCTCACCACTGACAGCGAAAGGT.

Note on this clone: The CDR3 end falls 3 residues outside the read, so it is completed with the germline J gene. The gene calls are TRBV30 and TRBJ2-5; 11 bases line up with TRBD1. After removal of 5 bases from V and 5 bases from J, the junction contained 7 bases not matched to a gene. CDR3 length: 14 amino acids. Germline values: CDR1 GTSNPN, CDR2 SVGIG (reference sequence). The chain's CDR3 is CAWSRDRGSETQYF. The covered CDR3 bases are TGTGCCTGGTCCCGGGACAGGGGGTCGGAGACC.

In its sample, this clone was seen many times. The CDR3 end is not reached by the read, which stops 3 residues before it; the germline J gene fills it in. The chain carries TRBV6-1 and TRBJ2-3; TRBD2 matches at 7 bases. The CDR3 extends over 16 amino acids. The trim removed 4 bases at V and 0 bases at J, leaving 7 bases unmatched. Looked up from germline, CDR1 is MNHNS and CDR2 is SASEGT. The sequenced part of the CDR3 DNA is TGTGCCAGCAGTGGGTTACGGGGGGTTAGCACAGATACG. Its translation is CASSGLRGVSTDT. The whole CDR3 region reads CASSGLRGVSTDTQYF.